These T cell receptor beta chains were read from a single sample in a study of shared clonotypes between healthy human individuals. The method was immunoSEQ multiplex PCR; TCRdb's version includes in-frame clones alone and lacks a portion of them. The profile shows 700,000 or so clones, roughly 70% of them singletons. Sample: memory CD4+ T cells sorted from blood. These receptors were obtained from a woman aged 25 to 39 in good health. The conserved cysteine and the conserved F or W are not part of the CDR3 here. The order of the fields is V gene, CDR3 protein.

TRBV5-1	ASSRQGQRNTEAF
TRBV15	ATSRDRAYHEQY
TRBV5-1	ASRRGTPRETQY
TRBV25-1	ASSGDSASYNEQF
TRBV7-6	ASSETGLQLF
TRBV28	ASRGLRGTGELF
TRBV7-8	ASRQTVNTEAF
TRBV7-9	ASSSTQLGNEQF
TRBV19	ASSQVEEGDQPQH
TRBV11-2	ASSFQGADTQY
TRBV6-6	ASRTQGTSNQPQH
TRBV6-1	ASSEGTTTNYGGYT
TRBV30	AWSALREGETQY
TRBV7-9	ASSDRRSSSYEQY
TRBV28	ASSSPYTGTTEAF
TRBV30	AWTTGGGNTIY
TRBV7-3	ASSLSSGSSGELF
TRBV11-2	ASSPLLSSYEQY
TRBV5-1	ASSTVAFGTGANVLT
TRBV30	AWSGGFVGAGELF
TRBV28	ASRLRDSRRNGYT
TRBV2	ASSEEATDTQY
TRBV25-1	ASSDPGTGNNEQF
TRBV7-2	ASSPGLADSYEQY
TRBV14	ASSQEDRGLGYT
TRBV11-1	ASSLQGADTGELF
TRBV13	ASRRAPRGNNSPLH
TRBV30	AWSVSLYADTQY
TRBV5-1	ASSLGQGGPT
TRBV25-1	ASSEIGSYEQY
TRBV15	ATSRDEGDEQY
TRBV7-9	ASSLVGSGGLDTQY
TRBV5-6	ASSLLVSSYNEQF
TRBV6-5	ATKEALSVNEQF
TRBV28	ATIGAGTRAHEQY
TRBV5-4	ASSSLRSYT
TRBV6-1	ASRVQGRGELF
TRBV5-1	ASSLTVTNEKLF
TRBV7-9	ASSHLGVNTEAF